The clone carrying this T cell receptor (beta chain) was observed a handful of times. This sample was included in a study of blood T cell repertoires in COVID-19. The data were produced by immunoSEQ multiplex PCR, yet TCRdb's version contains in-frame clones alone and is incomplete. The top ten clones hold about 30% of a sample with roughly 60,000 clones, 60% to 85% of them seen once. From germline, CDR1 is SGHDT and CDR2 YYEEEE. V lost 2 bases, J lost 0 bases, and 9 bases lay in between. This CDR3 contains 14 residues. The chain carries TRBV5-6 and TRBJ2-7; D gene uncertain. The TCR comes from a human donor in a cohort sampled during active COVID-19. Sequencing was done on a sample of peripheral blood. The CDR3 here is CASSFWRISYEQYF. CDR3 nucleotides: TGTGCCAGCAGCTTTTGGCGGATCTCCTACGAGCAGTACTTC. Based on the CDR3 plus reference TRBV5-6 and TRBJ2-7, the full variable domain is DAGVTQSPTHLIKTRGQQVTLRCSPKSGHDTVSWYQQALGQGPQFIFQYYEEEERQRGNFPDRFSGHQFPNYSSELNVNALLLGDSALYLCASSFWRISYEQYFGPGTRLTVT.